The 21 T cell receptor beta chains below were found in one sample sequenced in a study of human T cells and chemical hapten exposure. TCRdb re-derived calls from the RACE reads in MiXCR, one entry per CDR3 protein. The sample has 70,000 or so distinct CDR3 sequences; approximately 12% are singletons. Time point of the sample: patch test 3, about 24 weeks after DPC sensitization. The treatment was: therapeutic diphenylcyclopropenone sensitization with weekly scalp DPC. The sample consisted of whole blood, taken in connection with sensitization to the hapten diphenylcyclopropenone (DPC). These receptors were obtained from a woman in her fifties or sixties with alopecia areata. Some clones in this sample may be carry-over from other donors' samples.

J is TRBJ2-3 and V is TRBV10-1; 9 nucleotides agree with TRBD1. With 3 bases clipped from V and 4 bases from J, the junction kept 8 bases outside the gene matches. The CDR3 extends over 16 amino acids. Germline CDR1 is WNHNN and CDR2 is SYGVQD (reference sequence). In DNA, the CDR3 is TGCGCCAGCAGTGAAGGCGGGACAGGGAGTGCAGATACGCAGTATTTT. Encoded protein: CASSEGGTGSADTQYF.

This sequence joins TRBV20-1 and TRBJ2-2; D may be TRBD1 (6 bases). Looked up from germline, CDR1 is DFQATT and CDR2 is SNEGSKA (reference sequence). The CDR3 contains 15 residues. The V end lost 1 base, the J end lost 1 base, and 10 bases lay between the germline ends. The CDR3 protein is CSARVAGENTGELFF. For the CDR3, the DNA is TGCAGTGCTAGAGTGGCAGGGGAGAACACCGGGGAGCTGTTTTTT.

This clonotype was seen ten or more times. The V call is TRBV29-1, the J call TRBJ1-4; D unresolved. The ends were cut back, 4 bases at V and 8 bases at J, with 14 bases in the middle. The CDR3 totals 13 residues. Germline CDR1 reads SQVTM; CDR2 reads ANQGSEA. Here the CDR3 reads CSVGPNSGEKLFF. The CDR3 bases are TGCAGCGTTGGTCCCAACTCGGGGGAAAAACTGTTTTTT.

This clonotype has a handful of counts. The rearrangement joins TRBV6-2 or TRBV6-3 to TRBJ1-4, with D tentatively TRBD1 (6 bases). The CDR3 loop spans 15 amino acids. In germline, CDR1 is MNHEY, CDR2 SVGEGT. V dropped 6 bases and J dropped 7 bases, with 18 bases sitting between them. In DNA, the CDR3 is TGTGCCAGCAGCTCGCGGGGGGCAGGAGGTGAAAAACTGTTTTTT. Amino acids: CASSSRGAGGEKLFF.

The chain recombines TRBV4-3 with TRBJ2-7, with D uncertain. V was pared by 0 bases and J by 2 bases, with 17 bases between. This CDR3 has 17 residues. Looked up from germline, CDR1 is LGHNA and CDR2 is YSLEER. The CDR3 loop reads CASSQDFRKDFTYEQYF. In DNA form, the CDR3 reads TGCGCCAGCAGCCAAGATTTTCGGAAAGATTTTACCTACGAGCAGTACTTC.

The chain has TRBV11-2 and TRBJ2-5; D is uncertain. The CDR3 consists of 13 residues. Germline values: CDR1 SGHAT, CDR2 FQNNGV. Between the trimmed V and J ends, which lost 3 bases and 4 bases, there was a span of 9 bases. The CDR3 sequence is CASSFDRTETQYF. For the CDR3, the DNA is TGTGCCAGCAGCTTTGATAGGACAGAGACCCAGTACTTC.

This clonotype was recorded once. A much larger clone is a single base away; this may be a read error. This chain connects TRBV6-2 or TRBV6-3 to TRBJ1-6; tentatively, D is TRBD1 (5 bases). The CDR3 extends over 14 amino acids. Germline V gives CDR1 MNHEY, CDR2 SVGEGT. This CDR3 reads CAGSDGTLNSPLHF. The CDR3 nucleotides are TGTGCCGGCAGCGACGGGACTTTAAATTCACCCCTCCACTTT.

This chain connects TRBV11-2 to TRBJ2-5; D uncertain. The CDR3 sequence is 13 residues long. V was cut by 3 bases and J by 1 base, with 6 bases left in between. CDR1 is SGHAT, CDR2 FQNNGV, per germline. In DNA, the CDR3 is TGTGCCAGCAGCTTCACAACCCAAGAGACCCAGTACTTC. Its translation: CASSFTTQETQYF.

This clonotype has just a few counts. DNA for the CDR3: TGTGCCAGCAGCAAAGCGCAAATGGCAGGGGGGCGGTTTACTGAAGCTTTCTTT. The encoded protein is CASSKAQMAGGRFTEAFF. The rearrangement uses TRBV21-1 and TRBJ1-1; TRBD1 is the table's D call, not checked against the DNA. TRBV21-1 is a documented pseudogene. This CDR3 spans 18 amino acids.

This chain joins TRBV6-1 and TRBJ2-2; D is possibly TRBD2 (10 bases). The CDR3 spans 22 residues. The V end was cut by 5 bases, the J end by 3 bases, with 34 bases between. The V gene's germline CDR1 is MNHNS and CDR2 SASEGT. The CDR3 sequence is CASSTGTGPRIRLAGYTGELFF. In nucleotides, the CDR3 is TGTGCCAGCAGTACCGGGACAGGGCCCAGGATACGACTAGCGGGCTACACCGGGGAGCTGTTTTTT.

This clonotype was counted many times. The chain carries TRBV20-1 and TRBJ2-1, with 7 bases matching TRBD2. Trimming removed 1 base from V and 9 bases from J; junction bases left unmatched: 6. Germline V gene data show CDR1 as DFQATT and CDR2 as SNEGSKA (reference sequence). The length of the CDR3 is 13 residues. For the CDR3, the DNA is TGCAGTGCTAGAGTGGTGGCGGGGGTTGAGCAGTTCTTC. This translates into CSARVVAGVEQFF.

This clonotype has a handful of counts. The CDR3 coding sequence is TGTGCCAGCAGCTACGACAGGGATAACACTGAAGCTTTCTTT. It is translated as CASSYDRDNTEAFF. This chain uses TRBV7-6 with TRBJ1-1; 7 nucleotides line up with TRBD1. Germline CDR1 is SGHVS and CDR2 is FNYEAQ. This CDR3 spans 14 amino acids. V lost 4 bases and J lost 2; bases outside the gene matches: 4.

The CDR3 nucleotides read TGCAGTGCTAGAGATCCTCCTAGCACAGATACGCAGTATTTT. Its protein product is CSARDPPSTDTQYF. The rearrangement joins TRBV20-1 to TRBJ2-3; D unresolved. This CDR3 is 14 amino acids long. CDR1 and CDR2 from the germline V gene are DFQATT and SNEGSKA (reference sequence). The V and J ends lost 0 bases and 0 bases respectively, with 7 bases between them.

The chain recombines TRBV20-1 with TRBJ1-2; D remains unclear. Germline V gives CDR1 DFQATT, CDR2 SNEGSKA (reference sequence). This CDR3 spans 11 amino acids. V shed 4 bases and J shed 3 bases, with 6 bases lying between them. CDR3 region: CSANDYYGYTF. Here the CDR3 DNA reads TGCAGTGCTAACGACTACTATGGCTACACCTTC.

The chain uses TRBV3-1 and TRBJ2-7; D is perhaps TRBD2 (5 bases). Trimming shortened V by 1 base and J by 6 bases, and 7 bases separated the two germline ends. Germline values: CDR1 LGHDT, CDR2 YNNKEL (reference sequence). This CDR3 spans 12 amino acids. The CDR3 region is CASSQAGGEQYF. For the CDR3, the DNA is TGTGCCAGCAGCCAAGCAGGAGGCGAGCAGTACTTC.

This clonotype appeared many times. The J gene is TRBJ2-3, the V gene TRBV12-3 or TRBV12-4; the D gene is possibly TRBD1 (6 bases). V was cut by 4 bases and J by 6 bases, with 17 bases left in between. The CDR3 covers 15 residues. The CDR3 DNA is TGTGCCAGCAGTTCTCCGGGACACTCACCCGATACGCAGTATTTT. This translates into CASSSPGHSPDTQYF.

For this clonotype: A read error may account for a junction end that differs from germline. This chain uses TRBV5-4 with TRBJ2-7; the match to TRBD1 covers 7 bases. CDR3 length equals 12 residues. CDR1 is SGHNT, CDR2 YYREEE, per germline (reference sequence). The CDR3 nucleotides read TGCTATAGGGGACAGAGCTCCTACGAGCAGTACTTC. Its translation is CYRGQSSYEQYF.

This clonotype was seen at least ten times. The V gene is TRBV10-2, the J gene TRBJ1-1; 8 positions match TRBD1. Germline V CDR1 and CDR2: WSHSY, SAAADI. This CDR3 comprises 13 residues. The junction had 1 base not matched to a gene; V was cut back by 6 bases and J by 1 base. CDR3 protein: CASRTGENTEAFF. CDR3 nucleotides: TGCGCCAGCAGGACAGGGGAGAACACTGAAGCTTTCTTT.

Many counts were recorded for this clonotype. This chain links TRBV27 with TRBJ2-5; tentative D call: TRBD1 (5 bases). The CDR3 has 13 residues. Between the trimmed V and J ends, which lost 3 bases and 3 bases, there was a span of 8 bases. Germline V lookup: CDR1 MNHEY, CDR2 SMNVEV (reference sequence). This CDR3 is CASSFRGKETQYF. CDR3 bases: TGTGCCAGCAGTTTTAGGGGCAAAGAGACCCAGTACTTC.

This clonotype was counted at least ten times. V is TRBV12-3 or TRBV12-4 and J is TRBJ1-1; D is undetermined. Trimming left V 6 bases short and J 8 bases short, with 13 bases between. The CDR3 runs 12 residues. CDR3 nucleotides: TGTGCCAGCAGCCCCTCTTCCCGGGAAGCTTTCTTT. It specifies CASSPSSREAFF.

This clonotype was detected ten times or more. This chain connects TRBV6-5 to TRBJ2-4, with D unclear. V gave up 5 bases and J gave up 6 bases, with 11 bases separating them. This CDR3 contains 13 residues. The germline gives CDR1 MNHEY, CDR2 SVGAGI. The CDR3 sequence is CASSEGPPNIQYF. In DNA form, the CDR3 reads TGTGCCAGCAGTGAAGGACCACCAAACATTCAGTACTTC.